This T cell receptor beta chain was observed in a study of shared clonotypes between healthy human individuals. Study background: There were three CD4 naive, three CD4 memory, two CD8 naive and one CD8 memory plates per donor.

Data came from immunoSEQ multiplex PCR; TCRdb stores just in-frame clones and leaves some out. The table lists 2 million to 3 million clones, 85% to 95% of them singletons. The CDR3 length is 15 residues. Partitioning of CD4+ cells yielded a CD45RA+ naive subset and a CD45RA-negative memory subset. The clonotype originates from a man aged 18 to 30 in good health. The chain links TRBV12-2 to TRBJ2-6; the table calls TRBD1, which could not be checked here. TRBV12-2 is a recognized pseudogene. Sequenced sample: naive CD4+ T cells sorted from blood. Subset reported: CD45RA+ positively selected. In DNA, the CDR3 is TGTGCAAGTCGGCAGGGGCCCCTCGGGGCCAACGTCCTGACTTTC. Amino acid sequence: CASRQGPLGANVLTF.